This T cell receptor beta chain was captured in a study of T cell repertoires in cytomegalovirus infection. Study-wide context: HLA-B-restricted CMV epitopes that are well studied, plus recently identified HLA-C-restricted ones, were used by the study. Public TCR beta signatures marked donors with CMV infection and the matching HLA. Study-wide results and caveats: HLA-C-restricted CMV-specific TCR beta clonotypes prevailed in the ex vivo response. People with CMV and the relevant HLA were identified by cumulative public TCR beta family frequency.

With 5 bases removed from V and 0 bases from J, the gap between germline ends came to 13 bases. Germline CDR1 reads SGHTA; CDR2 reads FQGNSA. The CDR3 consists of 15 residues. TCRdb recomputed calls from the reads with MiXCR, one row per CDR3 protein. The table records approximately 730,000 distinct CDR3 sequences, about 29% of them present only once. Details on this clonotype: What it binds is unknown.

This receptor was taken from a human donor in good health (CMV status not recorded). Some clones in this sample may be carry-over from other donors' samples. The source material was cultured CD8+ T cells from PBMCs, sampled from culture after CMV antigen stimulation. This chain links TRBV7-2 with TRBJ1-2; D is possibly TRBD1 (5 bases). This chain's CDR3 is CASSPREGSNYGYTF. CDR3 nucleotides: TGTGCCAGCAGCCCACGGGAGGGGTCTAACTATGGCTACACCTTC. Combining the CDR3 with reference TRBV7-2 and TRBJ1-2 gives the whole variable domain GAGVSQSPSNKVTEKGKDVELRCDPISGHTALYWYRQSLGQGLEFLIYFQGNSAPDKSGLPSDRFSAERTGGSVSTLTIQRTQQEDSAVYLCASSPREGSNYGYTFGSGTRLTVV.